This T cell receptor beta chain came from a study of CD8 T cells in ankylosing spondylitis. The study, taken as a whole, reports: Past studies reported some motif variants in reactive arthritis synovial fluid and blood. In ankylosing spondylitis patients, matched synovial fluid reportedly showed significant enrichment of disease-linked clones.

There are a few counts of this clonotype. As yet, its antigen is unknown. TCRdb passed the 5' RACE reads through MiXCR, listing each CDR3 protein once. The repertoire includes 350,000 to 450,000 distinct CDR3 sequences, approximately 22% of them detected once, and about an eighth sits in the top ten. Trimming cost V 1 base and J 4 bases, with 8 bases left between them. The germline CDR1 and CDR2 sequences are DFQATT and SNEGSKA (reference sequence). The CDR3 covers 13 residues. This clonotype was sampled from a male donor with ankylosing spondylitis or in good health (not recorded which). The genes are TRBV20-1 and TRBJ2-1; D is possibly TRBD1 (5 bases). Sequenced input: blood, either unsorted or a sorted T cell fraction (not recorded which). The DNA of the CDR3 is TGCAGTGCTAGAGTCAGGACATACAATGAGCAGTTCTTC. This codes for CSARVRTYNEQFF.